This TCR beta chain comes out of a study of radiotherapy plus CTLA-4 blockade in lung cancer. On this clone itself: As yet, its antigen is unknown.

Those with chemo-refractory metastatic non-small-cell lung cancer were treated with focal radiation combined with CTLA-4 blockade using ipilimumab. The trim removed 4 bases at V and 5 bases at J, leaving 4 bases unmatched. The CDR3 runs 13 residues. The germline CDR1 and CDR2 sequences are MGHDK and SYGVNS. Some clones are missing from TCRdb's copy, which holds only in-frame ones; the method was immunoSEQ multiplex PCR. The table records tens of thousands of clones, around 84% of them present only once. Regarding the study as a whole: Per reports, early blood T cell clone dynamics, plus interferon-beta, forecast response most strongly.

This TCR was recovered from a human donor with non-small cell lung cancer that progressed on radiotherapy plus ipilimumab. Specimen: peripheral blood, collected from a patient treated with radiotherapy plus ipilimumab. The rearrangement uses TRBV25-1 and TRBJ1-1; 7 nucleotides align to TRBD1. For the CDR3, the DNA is TGTGCCAGCAGTGGCCAGGGGGGAACTGAAGCTTTCTTT. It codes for CASSGQGGTEAFF.